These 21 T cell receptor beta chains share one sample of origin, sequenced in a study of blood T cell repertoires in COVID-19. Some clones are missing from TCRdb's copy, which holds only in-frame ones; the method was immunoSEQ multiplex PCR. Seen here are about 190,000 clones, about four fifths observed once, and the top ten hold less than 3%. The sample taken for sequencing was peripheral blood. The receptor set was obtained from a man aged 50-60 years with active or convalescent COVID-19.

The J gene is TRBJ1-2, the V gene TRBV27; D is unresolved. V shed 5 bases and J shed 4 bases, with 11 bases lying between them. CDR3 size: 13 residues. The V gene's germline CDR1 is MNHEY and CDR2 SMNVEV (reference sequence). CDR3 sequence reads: CASSQKRGYGYTF. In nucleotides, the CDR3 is TGTGCCAGCAGTCAAAAACGGGGCTATGGCTACACCTTC.

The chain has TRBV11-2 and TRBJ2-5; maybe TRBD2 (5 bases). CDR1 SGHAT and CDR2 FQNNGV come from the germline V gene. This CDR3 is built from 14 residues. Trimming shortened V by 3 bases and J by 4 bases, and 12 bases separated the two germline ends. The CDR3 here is CASSFVLERETQYF. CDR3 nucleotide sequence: TGTGCCAGCAGCTTCGTACTAGAACGAGAGACCCAGTACTTC. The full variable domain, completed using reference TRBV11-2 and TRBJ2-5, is EAGVAQSPRYKIIEKRQSVAFWCNPISGHATLYWYQQILGQGPKLLIQFQNNGVVDDSQLPKDRFSAERLKGVDSTLKIQPAKLEDSAVYLCASSFVLERETQYFGPGTRLLVL.

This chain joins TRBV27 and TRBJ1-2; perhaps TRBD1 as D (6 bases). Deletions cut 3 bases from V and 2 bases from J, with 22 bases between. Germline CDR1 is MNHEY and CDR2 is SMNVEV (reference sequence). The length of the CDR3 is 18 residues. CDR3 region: CASSFSAGGRVSNYGYTF. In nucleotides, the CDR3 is TGTGCCAGCAGTTTTAGTGCGGGGGGGCGGGTATCAAACTATGGCTACACCTTC.

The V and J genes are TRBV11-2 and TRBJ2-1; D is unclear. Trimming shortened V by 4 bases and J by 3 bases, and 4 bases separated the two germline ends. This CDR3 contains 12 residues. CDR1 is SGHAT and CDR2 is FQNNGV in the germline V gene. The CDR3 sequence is CASSSVYNEQFF. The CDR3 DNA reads TGTGCCAGCAGCTCAGTCTACAATGAGCAGTTCTTC.

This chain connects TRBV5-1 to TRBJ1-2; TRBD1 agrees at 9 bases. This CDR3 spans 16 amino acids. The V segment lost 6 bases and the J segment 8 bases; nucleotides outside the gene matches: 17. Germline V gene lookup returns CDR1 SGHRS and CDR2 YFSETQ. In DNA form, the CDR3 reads TGCGCCAGCACCACGACAGGGGGTGGTAGTCCGGGAGGCTACACCTTC. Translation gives CASTTTGGGSPGGYTF.

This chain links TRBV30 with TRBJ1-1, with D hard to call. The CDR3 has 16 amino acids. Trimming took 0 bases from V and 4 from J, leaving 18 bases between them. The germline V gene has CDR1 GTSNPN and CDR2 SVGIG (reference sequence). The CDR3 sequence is CAWSVSSGLGSTEAFF. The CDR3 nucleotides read TGTGCCTGGAGTGTTTCCTCTGGATTGGGGAGCACTGAAGCTTTCTTT.

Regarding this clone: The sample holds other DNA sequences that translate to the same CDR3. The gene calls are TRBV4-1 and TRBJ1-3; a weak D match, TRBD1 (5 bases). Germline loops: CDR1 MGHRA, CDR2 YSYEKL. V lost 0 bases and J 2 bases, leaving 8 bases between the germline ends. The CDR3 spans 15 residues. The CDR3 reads CASSQDQGTGNTIYF. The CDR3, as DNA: TGCGCCAGCAGCCAAGACCAGGGTACTGGAAACACCATATATTTT.

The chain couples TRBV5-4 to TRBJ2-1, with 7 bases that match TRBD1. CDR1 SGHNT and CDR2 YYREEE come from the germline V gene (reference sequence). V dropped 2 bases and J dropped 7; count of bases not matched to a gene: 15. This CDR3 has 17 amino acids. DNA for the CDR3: TGTGCCAGCAGCTTAACTTCTACAGGGGCTAAGGAGAATGAGCAGTTCTTC. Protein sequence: CASSLTSTGAKENEQFF.

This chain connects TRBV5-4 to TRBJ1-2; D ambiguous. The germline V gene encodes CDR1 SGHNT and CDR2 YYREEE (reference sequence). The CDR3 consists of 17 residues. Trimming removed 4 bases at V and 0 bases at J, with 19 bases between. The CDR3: CASSPGRGGTPNYGYTF. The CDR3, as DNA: TGTGCCAGCAGCCCCGGACGGGGAGGTACGCCTAACTATGGCTACACCTTC.

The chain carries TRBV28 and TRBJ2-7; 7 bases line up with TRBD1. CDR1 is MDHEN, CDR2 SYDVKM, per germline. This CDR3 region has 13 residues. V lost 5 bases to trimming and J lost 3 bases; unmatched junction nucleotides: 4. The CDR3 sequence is CASSPHRGYEQYF. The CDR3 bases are TGTGCCAGCAGTCCCCACAGGGGCTACGAGCAGTACTTC.

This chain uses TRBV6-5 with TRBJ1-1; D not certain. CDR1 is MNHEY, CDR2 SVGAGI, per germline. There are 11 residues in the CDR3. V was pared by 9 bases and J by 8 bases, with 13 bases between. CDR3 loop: CASVAFNEAFF. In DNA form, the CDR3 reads TGTGCCAGTGTTGCGTTTAACGAAGCTTTCTTT.

In DNA, the CDR3 is TGTGCCAGCAGACGGACAGGTCAGCACTACGAGCAGTACTTC. The encoded protein is CASRRTGQHYEQYF. The chain joins TRBV2 to TRBJ2-7; 7 nucleotides line up with TRBD1. CDR1 SNHLY and CDR2 FYNNEI come from the germline V gene. The CDR3 totals 14 residues. Unmatched junction bases numbered 8, after V lost 6 bases and J lost 3 bases.

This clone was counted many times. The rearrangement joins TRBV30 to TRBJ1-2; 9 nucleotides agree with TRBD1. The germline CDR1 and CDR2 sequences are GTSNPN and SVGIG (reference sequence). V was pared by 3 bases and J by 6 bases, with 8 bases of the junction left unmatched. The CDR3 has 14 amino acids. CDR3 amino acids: CAWRRQGGPNGYTF. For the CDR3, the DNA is TGTGCCTGGAGGAGACAGGGGGGTCCTAATGGCTACACCTTC. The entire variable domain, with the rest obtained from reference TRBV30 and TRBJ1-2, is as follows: SQTIHQWPATLVQPVGSPLSLECTVEGTSNPNLYWYRQAAGRGLQLLFYSVGIGQISSEVPQNLSASRPQDRQFILSSKKLLLSDSGFYLCAWRRQGGPNGYTFGSGTRLTVV.

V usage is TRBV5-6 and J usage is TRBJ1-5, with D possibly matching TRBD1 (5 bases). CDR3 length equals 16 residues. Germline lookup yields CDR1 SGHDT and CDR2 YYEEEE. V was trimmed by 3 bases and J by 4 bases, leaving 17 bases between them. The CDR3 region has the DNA TGTGCCAGCAGCTCCCTCGGCGGGGCAGGGAATCAGCCCCAGCATTTT. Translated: CASSSLGGAGNQPQHF.

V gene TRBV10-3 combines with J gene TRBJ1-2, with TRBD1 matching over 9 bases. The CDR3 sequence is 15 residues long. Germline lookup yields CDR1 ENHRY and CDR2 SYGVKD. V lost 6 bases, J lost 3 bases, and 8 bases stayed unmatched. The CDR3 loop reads CAIRLMTGGDYGYTF. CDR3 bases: TGTGCCATCAGACTTATGACAGGGGGGGACTATGGCTACACCTTC.

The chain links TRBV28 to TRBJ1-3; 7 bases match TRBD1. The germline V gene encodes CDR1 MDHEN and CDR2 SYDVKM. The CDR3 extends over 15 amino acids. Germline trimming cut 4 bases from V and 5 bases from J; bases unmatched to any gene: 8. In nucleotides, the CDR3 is TGTGCCAGCAGTTCCTACTCAGGGGGGAGAAACACCATATATTTT. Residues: CASSSYSGGRNTIYF.

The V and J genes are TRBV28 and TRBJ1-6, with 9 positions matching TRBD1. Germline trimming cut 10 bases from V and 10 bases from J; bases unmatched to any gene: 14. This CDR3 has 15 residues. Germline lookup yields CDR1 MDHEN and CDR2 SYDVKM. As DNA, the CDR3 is TGTGCCACCCGTTTTAGGGACAGGGAGAGCTCACCCCTCCACTTT. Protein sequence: CATRFRDRESSPLHF.

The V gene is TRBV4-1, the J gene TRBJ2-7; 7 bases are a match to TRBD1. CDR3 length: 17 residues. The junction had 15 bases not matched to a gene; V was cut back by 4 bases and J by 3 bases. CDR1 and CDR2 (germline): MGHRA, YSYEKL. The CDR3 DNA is TGCGCCAGCAGCCCAGACTGGGGGACAGAGTCCGTCTACGAGCAGTACTTC. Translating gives CASSPDWGTESVYEQYF.

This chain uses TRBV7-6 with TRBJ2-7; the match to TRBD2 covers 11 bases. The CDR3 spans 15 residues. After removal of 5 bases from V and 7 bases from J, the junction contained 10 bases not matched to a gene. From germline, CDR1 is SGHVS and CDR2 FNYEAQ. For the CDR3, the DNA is TGTGCCAGCAGCCCAATAGCGGGAGGGCCAGGAGAGCAGTACTTC. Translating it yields CASSPIAGGPGEQYF.

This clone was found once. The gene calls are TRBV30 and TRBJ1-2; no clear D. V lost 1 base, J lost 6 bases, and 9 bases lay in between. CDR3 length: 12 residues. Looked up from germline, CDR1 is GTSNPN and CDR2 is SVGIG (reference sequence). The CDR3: CAWSEQLHGYTF. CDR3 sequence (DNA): TGTGCCTGGAGTGAACAGCTACATGGCTACACCTTC. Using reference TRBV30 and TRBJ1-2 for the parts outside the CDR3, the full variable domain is SQTIHQWPATLVQPVGSPLSLECTVEGTSNPNLYWYRQAAGRGLQLLFYSVGIGQISSEVPQNLSASRPQDRQFILSSKKLLLSDSGFYLCAWSEQLHGYTFGSGTRLTVV.

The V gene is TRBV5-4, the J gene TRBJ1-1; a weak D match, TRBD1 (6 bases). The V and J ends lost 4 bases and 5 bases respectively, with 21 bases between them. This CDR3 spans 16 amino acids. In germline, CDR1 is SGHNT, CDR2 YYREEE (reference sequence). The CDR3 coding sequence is TGTGCCAGCAGCCCTACCAACCCAGGGGACGGAACTGAAGCTTTCTTT. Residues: CASSPTNPGDGTEAFF.